Below, 28 T cell receptor beta chains from the same sample are listed, as sequenced in a study of technical replicates of blood from a few donors. Here immunoSEQ multiplex PCR was the method, and the copy in TCRdb shows in-frame clones only, minus some. The profile shows roughly 82,000 clones, roughly 95% of them singletons. The sample consisted of T cells isolated from PBMCs. Receptors originate from a human donor in good health.

The V and J genes are TRBV5-1 and TRBJ2-7, with a weak D call TRBD1 (6 bases). Germline-derived CDR1 and CDR2 are SGHRS and YFSETQ. The CDR3 length is 12 residues. Trimming shortened V by 6 bases and J by 3 bases, and 10 bases separated the two germline ends. Written as DNA, the CDR3 is TGCGCCAGCACCAGGGGCGGCTACGAGCAGTACTTC. Translated: CASTRGGYEQYF.

V usage is TRBV18 and J usage is TRBJ2-5; 7 nucleotides match TRBD1. Trimming removed 3 bases from V and 4 bases from J; junction bases left unmatched: 2. There are 13 residues in the CDR3. Germline V gives CDR1 KGHSH, CDR2 LQKENI. This chain's CDR3 is CASSPSGGETQYF. The CDR3 DNA sequence: TGTGCCAGCTCACCGTCAGGGGGAGAGACCCAGTACTTC.

This chain connects TRBV5-1 to TRBJ2-1; D unresolved. V lost 4 bases, J lost 8 bases, and 10 bases lay in between. The CDR3 consists of 12 residues. CDR1 SGHRS and CDR2 YFSETQ come from the germline V gene. The CDR3 sequence: CASSLKDYEQFF. CDR3 in DNA: TGCGCCAGCAGCCTAAAAGATTATGAGCAGTTCTTC.

This clone was detected only once. The chain carries TRBV6-6 and TRBJ1-6, with 9 positions matching TRBD1. In germline, CDR1 is MNHNY, CDR2 SVGAGI (reference sequence). The CDR3 contains 16 residues. J was trimmed by 9 bases and V by 7 bases; bases with no gene match: 13. This chain's CDR3 is CASTARQGTGSSPLHF. The CDR3 DNA reads as TGTGCCAGCACCGCGCGCCAAGGGACAGGGAGTTCACCCCTCCACTTT.

This chain links TRBV11-2 with TRBJ2-7; TRBD2 agrees at 10 bases. This CDR3 is 16 amino acids long. Germline CDR1 is SGHAT and CDR2 is FQNNGV. V dropped 3 bases and J dropped 5; count of bases not matched to a gene: 10. The CDR3 loop reads CASSFAVSSGSNEQYF. CDR3 in DNA: TGTGCCAGCAGCTTCGCGGTTTCTAGCGGGAGTAACGAGCAGTACTTC.

The CDR3: CASSLDHIATNEKLFF. The CDR3, as DNA: TGTGCCAGCAGCTTGGATCACATTGCAACTAATGAAAAACTGTTTTTT. This chain connects TRBV5-6 to TRBJ1-4; D remains unclear. Germline CDR1 is SGHDT and CDR2 is YYEEEE. CDR3 length equals 16 residues. V was pared by 0 bases and J by 0 bases, with 9 bases between.

This chain uses TRBV11-2 with TRBJ1-1; D is unresolved. The germline CDR1 and CDR2 sequences are SGHAT and FQNNGV. The V end lost 5 bases, the J end lost 1 base, and 11 bases lay between the germline ends. The CDR3 is made up of 14 amino acids. The CDR3 DNA follows: TGTGCCAGCAGCCCTCGCACATCGAACACTGAAGCTTTCTTT. Translation: CASSPRTSNTEAFF.

The chain combines TRBV6-4 with TRBJ2-2; no definite D call. This CDR3 has 13 residues. Germline V gene data show CDR1 as MRHNA and CDR2 as SNTAGT. V was cut by 2 bases and J by 3 bases, with 4 bases left in between. DNA of the CDR3: TGTGCCAGCAGTGACCGGGACACCGGGGAGCTGTTTTTT. Translating it yields CASSDRDTGELFF.

The rearrangement joins TRBV5-6 to TRBJ2-4; tentative D call: TRBD1 (6 bases). CDR3 length: 16 residues. V was clipped by 4 bases and J by 8 bases, with 22 bases between them. Germline loops: CDR1 SGHDT, CDR2 YYEEEE. The CDR3 reads CASSKQGSGRWDIQYF. For the CDR3, the DNA is TGTGCCAGCAGCAAACAGGGAAGCGGTCGGTGGGACATTCAGTACTTC.

J is TRBJ1-2 and V is TRBV19; D call uncertain. V dropped 3 bases and J dropped 8 bases, with 16 bases sitting between them. Germline V gene data show CDR1 as LNHDA and CDR2 as SQIVND (reference sequence). This CDR3 has 14 residues. CDR3 coding DNA: TGTGCCAGTAGTATTAGTCAGCCAGGCCGAGGCTACACCTTC. Its translation: CASSISQPGRGYTF.

The chain recombines TRBV18 with TRBJ2-7; D unclear. Germline V gives CDR1 KGHSH, CDR2 LQKENI. CDR3 length: 13 residues. Trimming left V 1 base short and J 1 base short, with 5 bases between. The CDR3 bases are TGTGCCAGCTCACCACTTCAGTCCTACGAGCAGTACTTC. The encoded protein is CASSPLQSYEQYF. Drawing the rest from reference TRBV18 and TRBJ2-7, the complete variable domain is NAGVMQNPRHLVRRRGQEARLRCSPMKGHSHVYWYRQLPEEGLKFMVYLQKENIIDESGMPKERFSAEFPKEGPSILRIQQVVRGDSAAYFCASSPLQSYEQYFGPGTRLTVT.

This chain connects TRBV27 to TRBJ1-2; 9 nucleotides match TRBD1. Germline lookup yields CDR1 MNHEY and CDR2 SMNVEV (reference sequence). Germline trimming cut 3 bases from V and 5 bases from J; bases unmatched to any gene: 1. This CDR3 has 13 residues. The CDR3 coding sequence is TGTGCCAGCAGTTTCGACAGGGGGTATGGCTACACCTTC. This sequence encodes CASSFDRGYGYTF.

This chain joins TRBV28 and TRBJ2-7; D is perhaps TRBD2 (5 bases). The CDR3 extends over 15 amino acids. Germline-derived CDR1 and CDR2 are MDHEN and SYDVKM. With 3 bases removed from V and 0 bases from J, the gap between germline ends came to 12 bases. CDR3 protein: CASSLDWGDSYEQYF. The CDR3 coding sequence is TGTGCCAGCAGTTTGGATTGGGGAGACTCCTACGAGCAGTACTTC.

The chain is built from TRBV18 and TRBJ1-3; D not certain. The CDR3 extends over 15 amino acids. V lost 0 bases to trimming and J lost 0 bases, with 6 bases between them. Germline V gene lookup returns CDR1 KGHSH and CDR2 LQKENI. DNA for the CDR3: TGTGCCAGCTCACCACCACCCTACTCTGGAAACACCATATATTTT. It codes for CASSPPPYSGNTIYF.

The chain uses TRBV6-5 and TRBJ2-7; D may be TRBD2 (7 bases). CDR3 length equals 15 residues. Germline CDR1 is MNHEY and CDR2 is SVGAGI. Trimming left V 7 bases short and J 0 bases short, with 16 bases between. CDR3 in DNA: TGTGCCAGCAAAGGCGGGAGAGGGGGCTCCTACGAGCAGTACTTC. It encodes CASKGGRGGSYEQYF.

For the CDR3, the DNA is TGTGCCTGGAGGAGACTCGACGCCTACGAGCAGTACTTC. This codes for CAWRRLDAYEQYF. This rearrangement joins TRBV30 to TRBJ2-7; D gene ambiguous. The CDR3 contains 13 residues. V dropped 3 bases and J dropped 2 bases, with 11 bases sitting between them. Germline CDR1 is GTSNPN and CDR2 is SVGIG (reference sequence).

The chain links TRBV6-6 to TRBJ1-4, with TRBD1 as a possible D gene (5 bases). This CDR3 region has 16 residues. Per the germline V gene, CDR1 is MNHNY and CDR2 is SVGAGI (reference sequence). The V and J ends lost 0 bases and 3 bases respectively, with 11 bases between them. DNA for the CDR3: TGTGCCAGCAGTTACTCGAGCAGGGCCTCTAATGAAAAACTGTTTTTT. Translation: CASSYSSRASNEKLFF.

V is TRBV6-5 and J is TRBJ2-7, with D maybe TRBD1 (6 bases). V was cut by 6 bases and J by 7 bases, with 16 bases left in between. Germline V lookup: CDR1 MNHEY, CDR2 SVGAGI. The length of the CDR3 is 13 residues. The CDR3 nucleotides are TGTGCCAGCAGCCGGTTACAGGGTGAGGAGCAGTACTTC. Its translation is CASSRLQGEEQYF.

The chain has TRBV7-9 and TRBJ2-1; 14 bases line up with TRBD2. This CDR3 has 19 residues. The germline CDR1 and CDR2 sequences are SEHNR and FQNEAQ (reference sequence). J gave up 7 bases and V 3 bases, and 14 bases lay outside the gene matches. The CDR3 sequence is CASSLEGTSGSFFGNEQFF. The CDR3 DNA sequence: TGTGCCAGCAGCTTGGAAGGGACTAGCGGGAGCTTCTTTGGGAATGAGCAGTTCTTC.

This rearrangement joins TRBV28 to TRBJ2-1, with D tentatively TRBD1 (5 bases). The CDR3 loop spans 15 amino acids. V shed 5 bases and J shed 7 bases, with 18 bases lying between them. Per the germline V gene, CDR1 is MDHEN and CDR2 is SYDVKM. CDR3 region: CASSPPGRVGNEQFF. In nucleotides, the CDR3 is TGTGCCAGCAGTCCACCCGGCAGGGTTGGTAATGAGCAGTTCTTC.

The chain couples TRBV6-4 to TRBJ2-2; no reliable D call. V lost 2 bases and J lost 3, with 4 bases in between. The V gene's germline CDR1 is MRHNA and CDR2 SNTAGT. This CDR3 is built from 13 residues. This CDR3 reads CASSDSDTGELFF. DNA for the CDR3: TGTGCCAGCAGTGACAGCGACACCGGGGAGCTGTTTTTT.

The V gene is TRBV9, the J gene TRBJ2-7; TRBD2 matches 11 bases. The CDR3 is 16 amino acids. Germline V gene lookup returns CDR1 SGDLS and CDR2 YYNGEE. V trimming: 3 bases; J trimming: 6 bases; junction bases outside the gene matches: 11. The chain's CDR3 is CASSAYTSGRWGEQYF. In DNA form, the CDR3 reads TGTGCCAGCAGCGCCTATACTAGCGGGAGATGGGGCGAGCAGTACTTC.

The rearrangement links TRBV29-1 to TRBJ1-1; 7 bases match TRBD1. CDR1 and CDR2 from the germline V gene are SQVTM and ANQGSEA. The CDR3 consists of 14 residues. With V trimmed by 7 bases and J by 1 base, 9 bases remained unmatched. The CDR3 DNA follows: TGCAGCGCCAAAGTGGAGGGGGCGAACACTGAAGCTTTCTTT. Translation gives CSAKVEGANTEAFF.

The chain carries TRBV30 and TRBJ2-3; tentatively, D is TRBD2 (5 bases). CDR3 length: 16 residues. Per the germline V gene, CDR1 is GTSNPN and CDR2 is SVGIG (reference sequence). V gave up 0 bases and J gave up 0 bases, with 13 bases separating them. The CDR3 nucleotides read TGTGCCTGGAGTGTACTAAGCGGAGCCAGCACAGATACGCAGTATTTT. Residues: CAWSVLSGASTDTQYF.

This clone was seen a single time. V usage is TRBV10-3 and J usage is TRBJ2-3, with D maybe TRBD2 (6 bases). V lost 3 bases to trimming and J lost 2 bases, with 12 bases between them. The CDR3 contains 15 residues. CDR1 and CDR2 (germline): ENHRY, SYGVKD. The CDR3 DNA is TGTGCCATCAGTGACCCGGGACTCATCACAGATACGCAGTATTTT. This codes for CAISDPGLITDTQYF.

V is TRBV6-1 and J is TRBJ1-5; 12 positions agree with TRBD1. This CDR3 has 16 amino acids. Germline values: CDR1 MNHNS, CDR2 SASEGT. The ends lost 2 bases at V and 6 bases at J; junction bases unmatched: 5. The CDR3 loop is CASSEWDRGPSQPQHF. As DNA, the CDR3 is TGTGCCAGCAGTGAATGGGACAGGGGGCCCAGTCAGCCCCAGCATTTT.

The chain joins TRBV7-3 to TRBJ2-2; no reliable D call. The germline V and J ends were trimmed by 1 base and 1 base, with 10 bases remaining between them. The CDR3 contains 16 residues. Germline CDR1 and CDR2: SGHTA and FQGTGA. CDR3 residues: CASSLIGQRNTGELFF. The DNA of the CDR3 is TGTGCCAGCAGCTTAATCGGCCAGCGGAACACCGGGGAGCTGTTTTTT.

The gene calls are TRBV6-4 and TRBJ1-2; 7 positions match TRBD1. CDR1 MRHNA and CDR2 SNTAGT come from the germline V gene. The V and J ends lost 2 bases and 6 bases, in that order; junction bases with no gene match: 0. CDR3 size: 12 residues. CDR3 nucleotides: TGTGCCAGCAGTGACAGGGGGCATGGCTACACCTTC. This sequence encodes CASSDRGHGYTF.